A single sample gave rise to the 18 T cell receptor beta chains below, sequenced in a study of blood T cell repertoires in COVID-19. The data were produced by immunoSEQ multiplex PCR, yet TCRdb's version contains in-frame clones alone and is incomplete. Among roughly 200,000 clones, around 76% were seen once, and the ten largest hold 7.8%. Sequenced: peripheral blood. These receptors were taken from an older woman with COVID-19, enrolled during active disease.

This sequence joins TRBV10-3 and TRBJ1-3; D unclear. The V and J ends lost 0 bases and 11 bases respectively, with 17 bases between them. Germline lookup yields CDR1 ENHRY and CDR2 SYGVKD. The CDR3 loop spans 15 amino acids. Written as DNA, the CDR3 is TGTGCCATCAGTGAGTCTCTGGCCCCAGGTTTAGCCATATATTTT. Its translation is CAISESLAPGLAIYF.

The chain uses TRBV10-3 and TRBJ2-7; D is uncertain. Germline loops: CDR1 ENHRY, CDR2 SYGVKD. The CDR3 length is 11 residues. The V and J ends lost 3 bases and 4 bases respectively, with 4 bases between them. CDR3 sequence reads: CAISDGYEQYV. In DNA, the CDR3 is TGTGCCATCAGTGACGGTTACGAGCAGTACGTC.

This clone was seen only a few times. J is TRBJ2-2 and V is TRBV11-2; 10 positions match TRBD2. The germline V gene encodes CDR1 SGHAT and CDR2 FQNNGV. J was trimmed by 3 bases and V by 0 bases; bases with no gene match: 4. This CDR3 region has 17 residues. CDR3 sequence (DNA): TGTGCCAGCAGCTTAGATACTAGCGGGACTCACACCGGGGAGCTGTTTTTT. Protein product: CASSLDTSGTHTGELFF.

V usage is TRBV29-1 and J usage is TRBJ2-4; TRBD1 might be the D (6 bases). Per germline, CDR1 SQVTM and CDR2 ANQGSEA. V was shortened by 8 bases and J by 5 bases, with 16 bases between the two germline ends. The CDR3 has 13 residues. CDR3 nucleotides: TGCAGCCCCCGACTCAGGACAGAAAACATTCAGTACTTC. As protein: CSPRLRTENIQYF.

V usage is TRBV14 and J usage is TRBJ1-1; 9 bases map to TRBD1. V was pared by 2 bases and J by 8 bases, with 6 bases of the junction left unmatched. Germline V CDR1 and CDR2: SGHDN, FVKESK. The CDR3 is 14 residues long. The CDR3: CASSQFQQGAEAFF. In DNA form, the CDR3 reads TGTGCCAGCAGCCAATTCCAACAGGGGGCCGAAGCTTTCTTT. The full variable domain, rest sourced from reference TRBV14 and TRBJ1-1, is EAGVTQFPSHSVIEKGQTVTLRCDPISGHDNLYWYRRVMGKEIKFLLHFVKESKQDESGMPNNRFLAERTGGTYSTLKVQPAELEDSGVYFCASSQFQQGAEAFFGQGTRLTVV.

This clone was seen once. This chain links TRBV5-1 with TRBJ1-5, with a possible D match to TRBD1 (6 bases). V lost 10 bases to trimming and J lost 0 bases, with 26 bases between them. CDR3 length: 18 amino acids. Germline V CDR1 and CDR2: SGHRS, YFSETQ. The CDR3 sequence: CAPPRGSGPPYSNQPQHF. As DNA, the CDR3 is TGCGCCCCGCCCAGGGGATCAGGGCCTCCTTATAGCAATCAGCCCCAGCATTTT.

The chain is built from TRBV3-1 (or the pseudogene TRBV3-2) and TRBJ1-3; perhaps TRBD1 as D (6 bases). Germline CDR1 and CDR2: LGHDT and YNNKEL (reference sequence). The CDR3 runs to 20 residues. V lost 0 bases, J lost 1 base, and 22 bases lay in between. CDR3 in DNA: TGTGCCAGCAGCCAAGAGACCCCTGGGGGCAGCGCTTTTTCTGGAAACACCATATATTTT. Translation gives CASSQETPGGSAFSGNTIYF.

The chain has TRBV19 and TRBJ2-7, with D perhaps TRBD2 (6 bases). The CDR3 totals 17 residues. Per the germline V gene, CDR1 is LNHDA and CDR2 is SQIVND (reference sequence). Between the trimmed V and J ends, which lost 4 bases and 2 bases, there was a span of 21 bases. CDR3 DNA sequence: TGTGCCAGTAGTACCCTTGTCGTGAGGGGAGGCCCCTACGAGCAGTACTTC. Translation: CASSTLVVRGGPYEQYF.

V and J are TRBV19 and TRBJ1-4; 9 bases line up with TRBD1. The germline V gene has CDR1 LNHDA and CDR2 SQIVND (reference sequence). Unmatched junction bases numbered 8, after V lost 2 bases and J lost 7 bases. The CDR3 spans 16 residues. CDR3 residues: CASSINRDRAREKLFF. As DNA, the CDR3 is TGTGCCAGTAGTATAAACAGGGACAGGGCCCGTGAAAAACTGTTTTTT.

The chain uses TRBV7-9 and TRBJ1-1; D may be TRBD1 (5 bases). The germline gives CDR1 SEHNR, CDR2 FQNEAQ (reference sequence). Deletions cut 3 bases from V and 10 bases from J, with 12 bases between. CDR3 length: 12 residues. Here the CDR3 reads CASSLSGNGAFF. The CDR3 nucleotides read TGTGCCAGCAGCTTGTCAGGGAATGGAGCTTTCTTT.

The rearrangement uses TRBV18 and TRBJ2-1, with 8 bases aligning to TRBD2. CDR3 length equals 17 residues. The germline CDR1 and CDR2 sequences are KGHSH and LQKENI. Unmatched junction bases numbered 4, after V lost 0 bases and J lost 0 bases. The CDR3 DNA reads TGTGCCAGCTCACCACCACTAGCGGAAGCCTCCTACAATGAGCAGTTCTTC. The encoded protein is CASSPPLAEASYNEQFF.

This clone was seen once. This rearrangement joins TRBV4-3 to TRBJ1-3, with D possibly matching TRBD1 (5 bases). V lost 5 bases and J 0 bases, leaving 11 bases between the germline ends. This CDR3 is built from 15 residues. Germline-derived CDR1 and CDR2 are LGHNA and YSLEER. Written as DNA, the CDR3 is TGCGCCAGCAGCGGGGGGATTAGCTCTGGAAACACCATATATTTT. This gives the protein CASSGGISSGNTIYF.

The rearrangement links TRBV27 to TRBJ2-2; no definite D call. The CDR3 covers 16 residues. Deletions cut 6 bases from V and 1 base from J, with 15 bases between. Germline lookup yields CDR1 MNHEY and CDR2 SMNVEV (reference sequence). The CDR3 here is CASSRTSTENTGELFF. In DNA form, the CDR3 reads TGTGCCAGCAGCCGAACGTCCACAGAGAACACCGGGGAGCTGTTTTTT.

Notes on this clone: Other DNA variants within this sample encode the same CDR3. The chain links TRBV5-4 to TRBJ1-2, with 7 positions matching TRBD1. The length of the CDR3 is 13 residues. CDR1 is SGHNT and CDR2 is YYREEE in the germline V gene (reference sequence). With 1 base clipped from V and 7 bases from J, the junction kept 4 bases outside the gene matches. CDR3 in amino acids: CASSLRQGAGYTF. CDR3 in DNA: TGTGCCAGCAGCTTGCGACAGGGAGCTGGCTACACCTTC.

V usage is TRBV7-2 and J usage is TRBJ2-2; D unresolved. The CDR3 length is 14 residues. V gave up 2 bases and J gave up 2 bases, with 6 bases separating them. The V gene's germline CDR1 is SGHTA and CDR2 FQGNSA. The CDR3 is CASSLIRNTGELFF. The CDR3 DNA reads TGTGCCAGCAGCTTAATCAGAAACACCGGGGAGCTGTTTTTT.

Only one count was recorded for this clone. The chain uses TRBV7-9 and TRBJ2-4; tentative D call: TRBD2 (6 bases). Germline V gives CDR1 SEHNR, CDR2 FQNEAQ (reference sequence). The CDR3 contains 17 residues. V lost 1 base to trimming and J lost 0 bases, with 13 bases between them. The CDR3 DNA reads TGTGCCAGCAGCTTAGACGTGGTCGGGGGAGCCAAAAACATTCAGTACTTC. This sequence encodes CASSLDVVGGAKNIQYF.

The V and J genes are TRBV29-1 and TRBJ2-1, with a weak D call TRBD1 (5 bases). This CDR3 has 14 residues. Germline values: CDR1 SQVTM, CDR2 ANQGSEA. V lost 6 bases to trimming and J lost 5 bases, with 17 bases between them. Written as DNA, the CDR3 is TGCAGCGTAGTAGAGGACAATTTGAACAATGAGCAGTTCTTC. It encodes CSVVEDNLNNEQFF.

CDR3 residues: CASSSGTTYNEQFF. DNA for the CDR3: TGTGCCAGCAGCTCGGGGACTACATACAATGAGCAGTTCTTC. The chain links TRBV7-9 to TRBJ2-1, with 7 bases that match TRBD2. Germline loops: CDR1 SEHNR, CDR2 FQNEAQ (reference sequence). This CDR3 has 14 residues. V lost 4 bases, J lost 4 bases, and 4 bases stayed unmatched.